Below are 17 T cell receptor beta chains sequenced from a single sample in a study of blood T cell repertoires in COVID-19. Measured with immunoSEQ multiplex PCR; TCRdb has only the in-frame clones, and not every one. The sample yields approximately 89,000 clones, 90% to 95% seen once. Sequencing was carried out using peripheral blood. These receptor sequences come from a human donor with active COVID-19. The donor label of this sample is uncertain.

This chain joins TRBV6-2 or TRBV6-3 and TRBJ2-7; 10 bases are a match to TRBD2. Trimming removed 5 bases from V and 3 bases from J; junction bases left unmatched: 4. Germline V lookup: CDR1 MNHEY, CDR2 SVGEGT. This CDR3 spans 14 amino acids. CDR3 nucleotides: TGTGCCAGCAGTCCCGGACTAGCGGACTACGAGCAGTACTTC. It encodes CASSPGLADYEQYF.

The genes are TRBV27 and TRBJ2-2, with 7 bases identical to TRBD1. Losses at the gene ends were 2 bases for V and 6 bases for J; bases not matched to a gene: 6. This CDR3 comprises 15 residues. CDR1 and CDR2 (germline): MNHEY, SMNVEV (reference sequence). This chain's CDR3 is CASSLGDRDPGELFF. The CDR3 DNA reads TGTGCCAGCAGTTTAGGGGACAGAGACCCCGGGGAGCTGTTTTTT.

The table lists this clone with a count of one. This chain uses TRBV18 with TRBJ1-4; 7 bases are a match to TRBD1. J was trimmed by 0 bases and V by 3 bases; bases with no gene match: 10. Germline CDR1 and CDR2: KGHSH and LQKENI. The CDR3 runs to 18 residues. This CDR3 is CASSPAPGTAATNEKLFF. DNA for the CDR3: TGTGCCAGCTCACCTGCACCCGGGACAGCCGCAACTAATGAAAAACTGTTTTTT.

The genes are TRBV19 and TRBJ2-3; D may be TRBD2 (6 bases). In germline, CDR1 is LNHDA, CDR2 SQIVND (reference sequence). V shed 7 bases and J shed 5 bases, with 16 bases lying between them. The CDR3 has 14 residues. CDR3 in amino acids: CASNRPGDGDTQYF. Written as DNA, the CDR3 is TGTGCCAGTAATCGCCCGGGGGATGGAGATACGCAGTATTTT. The full variable domain, in which reference TRBV19 and TRBJ2-3 provide the parts outside the CDR3, is DGGITQSPKYLFRKEGQNVTLSCEQNLNHDAMYWYRQDPGQGLRLIYYSQIVNDFQKGDIAEGYSVSREKKESFPLTVTSAQKNPTAFYLCASNRPGDGDTQYFGPGTRLTVL.

The sample holds one count of this clone. The chain combines TRBV6-5 with TRBJ2-7; unclear D gene. This CDR3 comprises 15 residues. V was trimmed by 5 bases and J by 5 bases, leaving 19 bases between them. The germline V gene has CDR1 MNHEY and CDR2 SVGAGI. CDR3: CASSLYYRFVDEQYF. For the CDR3, the DNA is TGTGCCAGCAGTCTTTACTATCGATTTGTCGACGAGCAGTACTTC.

The chain has TRBV7-9 and TRBJ1-1, with D possibly TRBD1 on 6 matching bases. CDR1 and CDR2 from the germline V gene are SEHNR and FQNEAQ (reference sequence). The V end lost 2 bases, the J end lost 3 bases, and 10 bases lay between the germline ends. CDR3 length equals 14 residues. The CDR3 nucleotides read TGTGCCAGCAGCTTAAAACAGGGAGACACTGAAGCTTTCTTT. It yields the protein CASSLKQGDTEAFF.

The chain links TRBV5-1 to TRBJ1-4, with TRBD1 matching 7 bases. The CDR3 loop spans 14 amino acids. The junction had 4 bases not matched to a gene; V was cut back by 3 bases and J by 5 bases. The germline CDR1 and CDR2 sequences are SGHRS and YFSETQ. The CDR3 sequence is CASSSDRRNEKLFF. CDR3 nucleotides: TGCGCCAGCAGCTCGGACAGGAGGAATGAAAAACTGTTTTTT.

The chain has TRBV11-3 and TRBJ2-5; tentative D call: TRBD1 (6 bases). CDR1 is SGHNT and CDR2 is YENEEA in the germline V gene. The length of the CDR3 is 14 residues. V shed 4 bases and J shed 4 bases, with 13 bases lying between them. The DNA for the CDR3 is TGTGCCAGCAGCTACATGACAGGTGCAGAGACCCAGTACTTC. Protein sequence: CASSYMTGAETQYF.

This chain links TRBV11-3 with TRBJ1-1, with D hard to call. This CDR3 has 14 amino acids. CDR1 and CDR2 (germline): SGHNT, YENEEA. The V end lost 1 base, the J end lost 0 bases, and 6 bases lay between the germline ends. This CDR3 is CASSLGGMNTEAFF. The DNA for the CDR3 is TGTGCCAGCAGCTTAGGCGGAATGAACACTGAAGCTTTCTTT.

The chain carries TRBV21-1 and TRBJ1-2. TRBV21-1 is a pseudogene. This CDR3 spans 15 amino acids. The CDR3 is CASSTGRPALYGYTF. The CDR3 region has the DNA TGTGCCAGCAGCACGGGAAGGCCAGCTCTCTATGGCTACACCTTC.

The CDR3 DNA reads as TGTGCCAGCAGTTCTCGGGGCACTGAAGCTTTCTTT. Residues: CASSSRGTEAFF. V gene TRBV6-5 combines with J gene TRBJ1-1; D is uncertain. Trimming cost V 4 bases and J 4 bases, with 7 bases left between them. Germline V lookup: CDR1 MNHEY, CDR2 SVGAGI. The CDR3 totals 12 residues.

The chain is built from TRBV3-1 (or the pseudogene TRBV3-2) and TRBJ1-5; a weak D match, TRBD1 (5 bases). Germline V gene lookup returns CDR1 LGHDT and CDR2 YNNKEL (reference sequence). Trimming took off 0 bases at V and 2 bases at J, with 8 bases between the two ends. The CDR3 has 15 residues. CDR3 amino acids: CASSQDVTGNQPQHF. The DNA of the CDR3 is TGTGCCAGCAGCCAAGATGTGACAGGCAATCAGCCCCAGCATTTT.

The chain employs TRBV5-1 and TRBJ2-7; D gene ambiguous. The V gene lost 2 bases and the J gene lost 2 bases, with 8 bases spanning the gap. This CDR3 region has 13 residues. CDR1 and CDR2 (germline): SGHRS, YFSETQ. CDR3 residues: CASSFGSTYEQYF. The CDR3 DNA reads as TGCGCCAGCAGCTTCGGGTCCACCTACGAGCAGTACTTC.

V gene TRBV6-2 or TRBV6-3 combines with J gene TRBJ2-7; D may be TRBD2 (5 bases). Trimming pared 5 bases from V and 6 bases from J, leaving 17 bases between. CDR3 size: 14 residues. Germline V gene data show CDR1 as MNHEY and CDR2 as SVGEGT. DNA of the CDR3: TGTGCCAGCAGTCAATGGACTTCTACGAGCGAGCAGTACTTC. It specifies CASSQWTSTSEQYF.

The chain employs TRBV2 and TRBJ2-7; 7 bases align to TRBD1. Germline trimming cut 2 bases from V and 2 bases from J; bases unmatched to any gene: 6. The germline CDR1 and CDR2 sequences are SNHLY and FYNNEI. There are 15 residues in the CDR3. The CDR3 region is CASSESNRGTYEQYF. In nucleotides, the CDR3 is TGTGCCAGCAGTGAATCGAACAGGGGAACCTACGAGCAGTACTTC.

This clone showed up just a few times. This rearrangement joins TRBV10-1 to TRBJ1-1; TRBD1 is a possible D gene (5 bases). The V and J ends lost 2 bases and 10 bases respectively, with 11 bases between them. CDR1 is WNHNN, CDR2 SYGVQD, per germline (reference sequence). This CDR3 has 12 amino acids. CDR3 loop: CASSEVDKGAFF. The CDR3 DNA reads as TGCGCCAGCAGTGAGGTGGACAAGGGAGCTTTCTTT.

The gene calls are TRBV5-1 and TRBJ1-3, with a possible D match to TRBD1 (5 bases). The germline gives CDR1 SGHRS, CDR2 YFSETQ. CDR3 size: 17 residues. Trimming removed 4 bases at V and 0 bases at J, with 17 bases between. Written as DNA, the CDR3 is TGCGCCAGCAGCGGCGTTGGAGGGGACGTCTCTGGAAACACCATATATTTT. Amino acid sequence: CASSGVGGDVSGNTIYF. The whole variable domain, remainder taken from reference TRBV5-1 and TRBJ1-3, is KAGVTQTPRYLIKTRGQQVTLSCSPISGHRSVSWYQQTPGQGLQFLFEYFSETQRNKGNFPGRFSGRQFSNSRSEMNVSTLELGDSALYLCASSGVGGDVSGNTIYFGEGSWLTVV.